The 17 T cell receptor beta chains below come from one sample, sequenced in a study of T cell repertoires in cytomegalovirus infection. These receptors are not linked to any known antigen. TCRdb re-derived calls from the reads in MiXCR, one entry per CDR3 protein. Here the sample spans fewer than 650,000 distinct CDR3 sequences, 40% being singletons. Sequencing was performed on cultured PBMCs, taken from culture after CMV antigen stimulation. The receptors were sampled from a human donor in good health (CMV status not recorded). Some clones in this sample may be carry-over from other donors' samples.

The chain recombines TRBV7-9 with TRBJ1-3; D not certain. Per germline, CDR1 SEHNR and CDR2 FQNEAQ (reference sequence). The CDR3 length is 13 residues. Trimming left V 4 bases short and J 0 bases short, with 4 bases between. CDR3: CASSYNSGNTIYF. The CDR3 DNA reads TGTGCCAGCAGCTATAACTCTGGAAACACCATATATTTT. Based on the CDR3 plus reference TRBV7-9 and TRBJ1-3, the full variable domain is DTGVSQNPRHKITKRGQNVTFRCDPISEHNRLYWYRQTLGQGPEFLTYFQNEAQLEKSRLLSDRFSAERPKGSFSTLEIQRTEQGDSAMYLCASSYNSGNTIYFGEGSWLTVV.

This chain uses TRBV7-9 with TRBJ1-2; possible D gene TRBD1, 5 bases. Germline loops: CDR1 SEHNR, CDR2 FQNEAQ (reference sequence). With 4 bases removed from V and 5 bases from J, the gap between germline ends came to 14 bases. CDR3 length equals 14 residues. DNA for the CDR3: TGTGCCAGCAGCTACCTCCGGGACGCGTATGGCTACACCTTC. Protein product: CASSYLRDAYGYTF.

V usage is TRBV6-1 and J usage is TRBJ2-5, with 12 bases matching TRBD2. Looked up from germline, CDR1 is MNHNS and CDR2 is SASEGT. J lost 4 bases, V lost 6 bases, and 9 bases had no gene match. The CDR3 runs to 16 residues. The CDR3 sequence: CASSGPSGRAGETQYF. For the CDR3, the DNA is TGTGCCAGCAGCGGGCCTAGCGGGAGGGCCGGAGAGACCCAGTACTTC.

The V gene is TRBV6-1, the J gene TRBJ2-3; D is unclear. Trimming removed 2 bases at V and 0 bases at J, with 9 bases between. The CDR3 contains 15 residues. CDR1 is MNHNS and CDR2 is SASEGT in the germline V gene. CDR3 protein: CASSEQGLSTDTQYF. The CDR3 DNA follows: TGTGCCAGCAGTGAACAAGGTTTGAGCACAGATACGCAGTATTTT.

The sample holds one count of this clonotype. This chain joins TRBV2 and TRBJ2-7, with TRBD1 identical over 8 bases. CDR3 size: 16 residues. V gave up 6 bases and J gave up 3 bases; unmatched junction bases: 13. The germline V gene has CDR1 SNHLY and CDR2 FYNNEI. CDR3 sequence: CASRDFGTGMFYEQYF. The CDR3 DNA reads TGTGCCAGCAGGGACTTTGGGACAGGAATGTTCTACGAGCAGTACTTC.

The rearrangement uses TRBV7-2 and TRBJ2-5; 7 nucleotides align to TRBD2. V shed 3 bases and J 4 bases; nucleotides not matched to a gene: 8. This CDR3 contains 15 residues. Germline CDR1 reads SGHTA; CDR2 reads FQGNSA. CDR3 coding DNA: TGTGCCAGCAGCTTGGAGGCGGGAGTCGGAGAGACCCAGTACTTC. As protein: CASSLEAGVGETQYF.

The V gene is TRBV28, the J gene TRBJ2-7, with D perhaps TRBD2 (5 bases). The length of the CDR3 is 14 residues. Per the germline V gene, CDR1 is MDHEN and CDR2 is SYDVKM. V lost 3 bases and J lost 1, with 10 bases in between. This CDR3 is CASSFEGGSYEQYF. CDR3 DNA: TGTGCCAGCAGTTTTGAGGGCGGTTCCTACGAGCAGTACTTC.

V usage is TRBV27 and J usage is TRBJ2-1, with D possibly matching TRBD1 (6 bases). The CDR3 extends over 11 amino acids. V was trimmed by 6 bases and J by 15 bases, leaving 15 bases between them. The V gene's germline CDR1 is MNHEY and CDR2 SMNVEV (reference sequence). CDR3 in amino acids: CASSPYRVLFF. The CDR3 DNA sequence: TGTGCCAGCAGCCCATACAGGGTTCTGTTCTTC.

This rearrangement joins TRBV12-3 or TRBV12-4 to TRBJ2-7, with unresolved D. With 4 bases removed from V and 3 bases from J, the gap between germline ends came to 13 bases. This CDR3 has 14 residues. Here the CDR3 DNA reads TGTGCCAGCAGTTGGAGTGGTGGTCGCTACGAGCAGTACTTC. Translating gives CASSWSGGRYEQYF.

Only one count was recorded for this clonotype. J is TRBJ1-6 and V is TRBV6-6; 9 bases fit TRBD1. Losses at the gene ends were 6 bases for V and 9 bases for J; bases not matched to a gene: 9. The germline gives CDR1 MNHNY, CDR2 SVGAGI (reference sequence). This CDR3 region has 15 residues. The chain's CDR3 is CASRHRDRVVSPLHF. The CDR3 DNA reads TGTGCCAGCAGACACCGGGACAGGGTTGTTTCACCCCTCCACTTT.

There are a few counts of this clonotype. At one of its ends the junction is not consistent with the germline gene, which may arise from a read error. The J gene is TRBJ2-4, the V gene TRBV19; D is undetermined. Germline CDR1 and CDR2: LNHDA and SQIVND (reference sequence). This CDR3 comprises 12 residues. Here the CDR3 DNA reads TGTGCCAGTAGTATGACGAAAAGCATTCAGTACTTC. Its protein is CASSMTKSIQYF.

This chain uses TRBV28 with TRBJ2-5; TRBD2 matches at 7 bases. CDR1 and CDR2 (germline): MDHEN, SYDVKM. The CDR3 covers 16 residues. After removal of 5 bases from V and 2 bases from J, the junction contained 11 bases not matched to a gene. This CDR3 is CASSPYGLGGQETQYF. In DNA, the CDR3 is TGTGCCAGCAGTCCCTACGGACTAGGAGGGCAAGAGACCCAGTACTTC.

This clonotype appeared a few times. This chain uses TRBV7-2 with TRBJ1-2; 11 positions match TRBD1. With V trimmed by 5 bases and J by 5 bases, 4 bases remained unmatched. The CDR3 runs to 14 residues. Germline V gene lookup returns CDR1 SGHTA and CDR2 FQGNSA. This CDR3 reads CASSPGTGGYGYTF. CDR3 nucleotides: TGTGCCAGCAGCCCGGGGACAGGGGGTTATGGCTACACCTTC.

The chain links TRBV3-1 to TRBJ1-1; D remains ambiguous. V lost 5 bases and J 5 bases, leaving 9 bases between the germline ends. CDR3 length: 12 amino acids. Germline V gene lookup returns CDR1 LGHDT and CDR2 YNNKEL (reference sequence). The CDR3 sequence: CASSKTFTEAFF. As DNA, the CDR3 is TGTGCCAGCAGCAAGACATTTACTGAAGCTTTCTTT.

This clonotype was seen a few times. The genes are TRBV7-2 and TRBJ2-6, with D unclear. Per the germline V gene, CDR1 is SGHTA and CDR2 is FQGNSA. V was cut by 5 bases and J by 0 bases, with 14 bases left in between. CDR3 size: 17 residues. DNA for the CDR3: TGTGCCAGCAGCCCTAAGCTCGTTAGCTCTGGGGCCAACGTCCTGACTTTC. Encoded protein: CASSPKLVSSGANVLTF.

The chain is built from TRBV7-8 and TRBJ1-2; the D gene is possibly TRBD1 (6 bases). This CDR3 spans 14 amino acids. CDR1 SGHVS and CDR2 FQNEAQ come from the germline V gene. The V end was cut by 2 bases, the J end by 2 bases, with 9 bases between. As DNA, the CDR3 is TGTGCCAGCAGCTTAACAGGGCTCAACTATGGCTACACCTTC. Translation gives CASSLTGLNYGYTF. The entire variable domain, with the rest obtained from reference TRBV7-8 and TRBJ1-2, is as follows: GAGVSQSPRYKVAKRGQDVALRCDPISGHVSLFWYQQALGQGPEFLTYFQNEAQLDKSGLPSDRFFAERPEGSVSTLKIQRTQQEDSAVYLCASSLTGLNYGYTFGSGTRLTVV.

The chain employs TRBV7-2 and TRBJ2-5, with 8 bases aligning to TRBD2. Losses at the gene ends were 5 bases for V and 1 base for J; bases not matched to a gene: 6. Per the germline V gene, CDR1 is SGHTA and CDR2 is FQGNSA. The CDR3 spans 15 residues. CDR3 DNA: TGTGCCAGCAGCCAGCAAGCGGGGGCCCAAGAGACCCAGTACTTC. Its translation is CASSQQAGAQETQYF.